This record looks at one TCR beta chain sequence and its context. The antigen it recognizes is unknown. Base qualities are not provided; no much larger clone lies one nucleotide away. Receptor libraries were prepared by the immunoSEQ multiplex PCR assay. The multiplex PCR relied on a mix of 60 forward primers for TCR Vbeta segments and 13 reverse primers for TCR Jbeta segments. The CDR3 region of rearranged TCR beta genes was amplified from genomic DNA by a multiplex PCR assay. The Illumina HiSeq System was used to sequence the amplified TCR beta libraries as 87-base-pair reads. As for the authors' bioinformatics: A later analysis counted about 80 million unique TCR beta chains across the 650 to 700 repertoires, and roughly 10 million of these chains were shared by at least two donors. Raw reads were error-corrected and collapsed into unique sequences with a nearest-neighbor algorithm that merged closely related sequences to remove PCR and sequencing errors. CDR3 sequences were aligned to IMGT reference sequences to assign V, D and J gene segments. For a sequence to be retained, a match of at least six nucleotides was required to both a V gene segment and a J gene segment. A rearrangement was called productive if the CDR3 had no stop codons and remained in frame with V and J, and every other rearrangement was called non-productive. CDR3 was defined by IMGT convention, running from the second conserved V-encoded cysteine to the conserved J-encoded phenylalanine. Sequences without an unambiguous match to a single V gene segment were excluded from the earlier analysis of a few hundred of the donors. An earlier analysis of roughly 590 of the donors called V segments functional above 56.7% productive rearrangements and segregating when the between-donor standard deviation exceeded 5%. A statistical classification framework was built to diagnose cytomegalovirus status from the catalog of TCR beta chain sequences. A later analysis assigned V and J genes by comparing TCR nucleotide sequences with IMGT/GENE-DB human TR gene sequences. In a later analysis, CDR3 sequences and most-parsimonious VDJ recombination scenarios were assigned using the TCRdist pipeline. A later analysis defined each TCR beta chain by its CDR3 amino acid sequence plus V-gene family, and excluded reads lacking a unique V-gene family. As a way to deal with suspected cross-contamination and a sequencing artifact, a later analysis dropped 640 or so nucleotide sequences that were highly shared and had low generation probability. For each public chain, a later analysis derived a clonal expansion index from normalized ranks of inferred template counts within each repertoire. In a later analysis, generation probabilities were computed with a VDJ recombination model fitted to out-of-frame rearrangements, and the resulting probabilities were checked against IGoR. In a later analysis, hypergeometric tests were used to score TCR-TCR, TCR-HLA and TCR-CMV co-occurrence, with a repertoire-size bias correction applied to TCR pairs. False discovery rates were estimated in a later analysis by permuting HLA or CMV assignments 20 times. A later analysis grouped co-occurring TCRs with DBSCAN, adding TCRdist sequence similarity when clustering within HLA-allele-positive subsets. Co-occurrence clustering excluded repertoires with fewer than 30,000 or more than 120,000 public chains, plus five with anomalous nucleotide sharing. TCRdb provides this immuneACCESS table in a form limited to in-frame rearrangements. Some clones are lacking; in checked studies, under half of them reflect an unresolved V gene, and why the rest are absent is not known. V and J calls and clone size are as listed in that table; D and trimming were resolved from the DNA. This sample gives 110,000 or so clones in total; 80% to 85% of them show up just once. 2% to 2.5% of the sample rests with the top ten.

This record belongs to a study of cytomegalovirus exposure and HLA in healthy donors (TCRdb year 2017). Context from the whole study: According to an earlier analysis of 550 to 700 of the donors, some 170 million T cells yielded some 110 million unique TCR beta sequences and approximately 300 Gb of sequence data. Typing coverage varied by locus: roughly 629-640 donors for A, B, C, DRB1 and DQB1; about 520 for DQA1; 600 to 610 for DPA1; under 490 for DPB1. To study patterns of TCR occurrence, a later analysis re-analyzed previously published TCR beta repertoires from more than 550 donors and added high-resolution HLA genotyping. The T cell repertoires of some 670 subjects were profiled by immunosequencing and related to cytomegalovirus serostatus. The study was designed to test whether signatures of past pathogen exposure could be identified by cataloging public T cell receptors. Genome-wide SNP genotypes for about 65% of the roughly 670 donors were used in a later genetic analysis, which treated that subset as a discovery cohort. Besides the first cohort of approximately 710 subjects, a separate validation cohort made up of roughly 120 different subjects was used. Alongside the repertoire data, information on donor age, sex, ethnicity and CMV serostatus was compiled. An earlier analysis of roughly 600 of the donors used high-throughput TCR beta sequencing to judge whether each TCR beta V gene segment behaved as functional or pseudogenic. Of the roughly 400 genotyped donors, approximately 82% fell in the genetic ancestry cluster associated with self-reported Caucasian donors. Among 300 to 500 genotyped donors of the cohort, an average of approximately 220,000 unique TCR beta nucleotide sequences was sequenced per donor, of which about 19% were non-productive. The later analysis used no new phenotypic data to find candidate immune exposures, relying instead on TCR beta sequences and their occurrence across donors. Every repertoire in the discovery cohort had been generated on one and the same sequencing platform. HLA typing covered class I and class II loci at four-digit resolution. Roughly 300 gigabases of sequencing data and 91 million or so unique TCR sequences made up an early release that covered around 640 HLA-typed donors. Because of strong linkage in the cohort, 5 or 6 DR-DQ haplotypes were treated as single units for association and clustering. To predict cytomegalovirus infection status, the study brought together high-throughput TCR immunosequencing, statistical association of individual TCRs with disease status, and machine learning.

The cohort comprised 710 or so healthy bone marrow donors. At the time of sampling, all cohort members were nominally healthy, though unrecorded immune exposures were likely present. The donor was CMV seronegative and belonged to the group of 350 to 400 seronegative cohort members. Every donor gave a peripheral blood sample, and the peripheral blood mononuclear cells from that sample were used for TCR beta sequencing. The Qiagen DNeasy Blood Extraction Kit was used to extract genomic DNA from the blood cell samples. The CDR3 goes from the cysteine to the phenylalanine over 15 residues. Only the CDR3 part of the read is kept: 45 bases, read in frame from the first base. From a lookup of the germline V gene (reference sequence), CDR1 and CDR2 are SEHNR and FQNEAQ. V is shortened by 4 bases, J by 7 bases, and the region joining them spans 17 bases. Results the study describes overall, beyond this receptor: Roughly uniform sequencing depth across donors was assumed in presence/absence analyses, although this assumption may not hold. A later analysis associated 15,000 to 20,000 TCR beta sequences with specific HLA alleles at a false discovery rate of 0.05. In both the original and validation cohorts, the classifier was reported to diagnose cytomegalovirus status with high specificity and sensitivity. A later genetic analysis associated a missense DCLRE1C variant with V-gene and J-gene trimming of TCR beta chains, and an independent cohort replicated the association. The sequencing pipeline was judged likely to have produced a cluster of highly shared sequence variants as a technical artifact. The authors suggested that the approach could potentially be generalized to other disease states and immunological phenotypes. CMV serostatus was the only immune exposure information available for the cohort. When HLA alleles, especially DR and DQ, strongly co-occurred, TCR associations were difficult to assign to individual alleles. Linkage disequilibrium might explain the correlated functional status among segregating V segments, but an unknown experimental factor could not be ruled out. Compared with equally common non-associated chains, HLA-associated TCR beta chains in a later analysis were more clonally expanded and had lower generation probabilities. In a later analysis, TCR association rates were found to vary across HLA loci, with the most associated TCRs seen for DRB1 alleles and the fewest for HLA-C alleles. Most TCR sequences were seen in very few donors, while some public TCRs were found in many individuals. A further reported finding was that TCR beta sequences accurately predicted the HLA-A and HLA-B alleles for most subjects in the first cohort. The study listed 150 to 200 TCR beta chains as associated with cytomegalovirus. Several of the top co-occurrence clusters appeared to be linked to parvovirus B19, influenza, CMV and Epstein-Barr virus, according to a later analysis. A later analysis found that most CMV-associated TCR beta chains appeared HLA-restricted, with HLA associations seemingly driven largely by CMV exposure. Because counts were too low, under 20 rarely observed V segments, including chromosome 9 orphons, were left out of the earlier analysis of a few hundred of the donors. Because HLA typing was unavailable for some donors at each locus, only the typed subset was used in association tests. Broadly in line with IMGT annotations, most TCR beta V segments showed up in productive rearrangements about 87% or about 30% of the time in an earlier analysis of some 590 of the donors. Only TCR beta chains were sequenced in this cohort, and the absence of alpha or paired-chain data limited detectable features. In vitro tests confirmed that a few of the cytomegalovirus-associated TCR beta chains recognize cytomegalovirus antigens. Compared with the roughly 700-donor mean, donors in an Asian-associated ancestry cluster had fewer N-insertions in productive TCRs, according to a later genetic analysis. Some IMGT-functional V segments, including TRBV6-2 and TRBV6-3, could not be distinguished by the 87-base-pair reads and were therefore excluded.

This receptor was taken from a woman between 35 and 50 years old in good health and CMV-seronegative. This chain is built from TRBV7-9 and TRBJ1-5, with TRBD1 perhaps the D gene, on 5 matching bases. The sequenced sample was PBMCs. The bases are TGTGCCAGCAGCTCCTGGGGCAGGGTAGACCAGCCCCAGCATTTT. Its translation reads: CASSSWGRVDQPQHF.